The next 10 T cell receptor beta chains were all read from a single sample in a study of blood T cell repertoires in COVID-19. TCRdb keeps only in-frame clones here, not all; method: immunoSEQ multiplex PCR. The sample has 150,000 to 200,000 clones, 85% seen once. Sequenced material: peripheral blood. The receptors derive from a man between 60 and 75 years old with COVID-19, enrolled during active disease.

This CDR3 reads CASSSTGGLAMDNEQFF. The DNA of the CDR3 is TGTGCCAGCAGCTCCACAGGGGGACTAGCGATGGACAATGAGCAGTTCTTC. The V call is TRBV7-6, the J call TRBJ2-1, with 10 bases fitting TRBD2. J lost 5 bases, V lost 4 bases, and 11 bases had no gene match. The germline V gene encodes CDR1 SGHVS and CDR2 FNYEAQ. The CDR3 extends over 17 amino acids.

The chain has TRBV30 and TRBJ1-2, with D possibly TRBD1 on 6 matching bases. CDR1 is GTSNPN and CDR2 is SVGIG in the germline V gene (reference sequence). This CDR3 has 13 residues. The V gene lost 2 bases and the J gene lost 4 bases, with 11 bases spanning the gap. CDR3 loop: CAWSRQAIYGYTF. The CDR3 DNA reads TGTGCCTGGAGTAGACAGGCGATCTATGGCTACACCTTC.

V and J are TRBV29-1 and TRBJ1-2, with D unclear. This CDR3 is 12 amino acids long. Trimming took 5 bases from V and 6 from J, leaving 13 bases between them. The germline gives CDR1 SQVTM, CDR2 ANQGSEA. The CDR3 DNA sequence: TGCAGCGTTCGAGGGAGCCTCCATGGCTACACCTTC. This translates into CSVRGSLHGYTF.

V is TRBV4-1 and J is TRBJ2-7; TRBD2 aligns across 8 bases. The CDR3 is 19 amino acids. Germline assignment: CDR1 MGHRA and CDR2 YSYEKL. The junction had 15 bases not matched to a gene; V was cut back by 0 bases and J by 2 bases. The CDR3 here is CASSQDLPRSERETYEQYF. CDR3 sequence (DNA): TGCGCCAGCAGCCAAGATCTCCCCCGGAGTGAGCGGGAGACCTACGAGCAGTACTTC.

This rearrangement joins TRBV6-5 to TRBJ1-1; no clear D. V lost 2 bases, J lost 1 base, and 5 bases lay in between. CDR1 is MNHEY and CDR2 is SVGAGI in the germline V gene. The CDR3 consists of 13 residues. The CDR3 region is CASSYPGNTEAFF. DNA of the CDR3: TGTGCCAGCAGTTACCCAGGGAACACTGAAGCTTTCTTT.

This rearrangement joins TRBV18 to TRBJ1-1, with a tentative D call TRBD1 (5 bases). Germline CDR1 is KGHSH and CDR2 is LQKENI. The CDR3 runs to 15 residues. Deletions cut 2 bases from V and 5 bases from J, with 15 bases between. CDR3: CASSPNRKAGTEAFF. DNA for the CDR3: TGTGCCAGCTCACCAAATCGGAAGGCAGGGACTGAAGCTTTCTTT.

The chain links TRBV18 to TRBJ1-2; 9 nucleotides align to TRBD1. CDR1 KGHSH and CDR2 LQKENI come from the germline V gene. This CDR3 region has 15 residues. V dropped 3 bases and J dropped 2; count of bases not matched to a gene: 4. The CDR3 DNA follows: TGTGCCAGCTCACCGGCGGGACAGGGAAACTATGGCTACACCTTC. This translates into CASSPAGQGNYGYTF.

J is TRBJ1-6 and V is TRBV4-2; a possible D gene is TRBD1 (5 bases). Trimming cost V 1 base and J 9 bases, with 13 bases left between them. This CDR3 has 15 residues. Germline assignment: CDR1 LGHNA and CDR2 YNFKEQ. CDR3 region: CASSQVTRGGSPLHF. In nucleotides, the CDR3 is TGTGCCAGCAGCCAAGTCACGAGGGGAGGTTCACCCCTCCACTTT.

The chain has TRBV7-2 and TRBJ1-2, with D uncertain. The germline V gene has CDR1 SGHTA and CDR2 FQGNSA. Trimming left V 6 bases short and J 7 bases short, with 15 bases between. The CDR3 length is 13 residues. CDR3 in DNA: TGTGCCAGCAGTCCAGGACTCTCCGTTGGCTACACCTTC. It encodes CASSPGLSVGYTF. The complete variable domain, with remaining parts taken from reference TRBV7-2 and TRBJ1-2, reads GAGVSQSPSNKVTEKGKDVELRCDPISGHTALYWYRQSLGQGLEFLIYFQGNSAPDKSGLPSDRFSAERTGGSVSTLTIQRTQQEDSAVYLCASSPGLSVGYTFGSGTRLTVV.

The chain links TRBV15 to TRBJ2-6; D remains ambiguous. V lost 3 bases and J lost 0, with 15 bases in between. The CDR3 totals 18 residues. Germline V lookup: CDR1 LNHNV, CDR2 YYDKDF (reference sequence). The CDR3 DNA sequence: TGTGCCACCAGCAGCTCTCATGGGCCCTACTCTGGGGCCAACGTCCTGACTTTC. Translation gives CATSSSHGPYSGANVLTF.